Described below is a single T cell receptor beta chain sequence and its context. Its target is not known. In germline, CDR1 is SEHNR, CDR2 FQNEAQ (reference sequence). This CDR3 is built from 15 residues. Trimming cost V 2 bases and J 11 bases; bases outside gene matches: 7. Every subset's genomic DNA went evenly onto several immunoSEQ plates. Assay used: immunoSEQ multiplex PCR; TCRdb lists only in-frame clones, some missing. The sample contains hundreds of thousands of clones, roughly 94% of which appear only once. CD45RO-negative, CCR7-positively selected cells formed the naive CD8 fraction, excluding terminally differentiated effector memory CD45RA+ cells. This sample is drawn from a study of shared clonotypes between healthy human individuals. Study-level findings and limits: Non-shared clonotypes displayed generation probabilities falling below those of clonotypes present in all four donors.

The receptor was derived from a man between 25 and 39 years old in good health. The sample was naive CD8+ T cells sorted from blood. The rearrangement links TRBV7-9 to TRBJ2-6; 9 nucleotides align to TRBD1. This CDR3 reads CASSLWGQGDDVLTF. CDR3 in DNA: TGTGCCAGCAGCTTATGGGGACAGGGCGACGACGTCCTGACTTTC.